The text below deals with one TCR beta chain. The antigen is unknown. This entry is derived from a study of cytomegalovirus exposure and HLA in healthy donors. Study outcomes and limitations: Certain indistinguishable V segments, among them TRBV6-2 and TRBV6-3, were excluded. An Asian-associated ancestry cluster reportedly showed fewer N-insertions than the approximately 700-donor mean in a later analysis. In an earlier analysis, most TCR beta V segments were productive about 87% or about 30% of the time. Presence/absence analyses treated sequencing depth as roughly uniform across donors.

This PCR relied on a set of 60 Vbeta primers and 13 Jbeta primers. Data came from immunoSEQ multiplex PCR; TCRdb stores just in-frame clones and leaves some out. The sample includes 60,000 to 70,000 clones, roughly 72% of them seen just once. The CDR3 is 16 amino acids. Per germline, CDR1 SGHTA and CDR2 FQGNSA. V lost 5 bases, J lost 4 bases, and 11 bases stayed unmatched. This sequence was found in a man between 45 and 60 years old in good health and CMV-seronegative. Sequencing was carried out using PBMCs. The genes are TRBV7-2 and TRBJ2-7, with 10 bases matching TRBD1. The CDR3 nucleotides read TGTGCCAGCAGCCGCTATAGTTGGGACAGGGGTTACGAGCAGTACTTC. Encoded protein: CASSRYSWDRGYEQYF.